This T cell receptor beta chain was sequenced during a study of blood T cell repertoires in COVID-19. Whole-study context: Nucleic acid was either cDNA or gDNA, and it came from T cells, B-cell-depleted T cells, or PBMCs.

In the original processing: Amplification from reference gene primers served as the basis for estimated nucleated cell counts. Clones were read by immunoSEQ multiplex PCR, and TCRdb kept only the in-frame ones, dropping some. V and J calls and clone size follow that table, whereas D and trimming were derived from the DNA. The profile shows 200,000 to 250,000 clones, nearly 90% of them singletons. Deletions cut 1 base from V and 8 bases from J, with 21 bases between. CDR1 and CDR2 from the germline V gene are LNHDA and SQIVND (reference sequence). This CDR3 has 17 residues. Clinical history as reported by participants underpinned cohort assignment. Two negative PCRs, clearance, or symptom resolution were required of recovered Cohort 3 donors.

The specimen was PBMCs or T cells enriched from blood (not recorded which). The chain couples TRBV19 to TRBJ2-1; D is perhaps TRBD2 (7 bases). The clonotype was recovered from a man aged 30 to 39 who had recovered from COVID-19. CDR3 DNA sequence: TGTGCCAGTAGTATAGGTTTAGGCGGGGGCCCCGGGGATGAGCAGTTCTTC. This gives the protein CASSIGLGGGPGDEQFF.